This is a list of T cell receptor beta chains from one sample in a study of shared clonotypes between healthy human individuals. The assay was immunoSEQ multiplex PCR, and TCRdb's table has in-frame clones only and misses some. The sample gives some 2 million clones, 95% of which show up once; 0.13% is in the top ten. The sample was naive CD4+ T cells sorted from blood. The receptors come from a man between 18 and 29 years old in good health. Each CDR3 is given with its conserved first and last residue. D genes are given only for firm matches. Expanded clones get a size class; other rows say once, few or many, or leave the size out.

j_call clone_size v_call d_call cdr3_nt cdr3_aa
TRBJ2-7 NA TRBV10-1 NA TGCGCCAGCAGTCAACAGGTGGCCGACGAGCAGTACTTC CASSQQVADEQYF
TRBJ1-6 NA TRBV9 NA TGTGCCAGCAGCGTATTAGGGAACAATTCACCCCTCCACTTT CASSVLGNNSPLHF
TRBJ1-5 NA TRBV19 NA TGTGCCAGTAGTATAGGGCAGGTAAATCAGCCCCAGCATTTT CASSIGQVNQPQHF
TRBJ1-3 NA TRBV9 NA TGTGCCAGCAGCGTGGACAGCGGCTCTGGAAACACCATATATTTT CASSVDSGSGNTIYF
TRBJ2-3 NA TRBV15 NA TGTGCCACCAGCAGAGATCTCAGGGGCACAGATACGCAGTATTTT CATSRDLRGTDTQYF
TRBJ1-2 once TRBV2 TRBD1 TGTGCCAGCAAGAGGGGACAGTTAATGGGCTACACCTTC CASKRGQLMGYTF
TRBJ1-2 NA TRBV25-1 TRBD1 TGTGCCAGCACCGGGACAGCCAACTATGGCTACACCTTC CASTGTANYGYTF
TRBJ1-6 NA TRBV10-3 NA TGTGCCATCAGTGAAATGGGTACCACCGCTAATTCACCCCTCCACTTT CAISEMGTTANSPLHF
TRBJ2-7 NA TRBV21-1 NA TGTGCCAGCACCGGGACTAGCGGTTCCTACGAGCAGTACTTC CASTGTSGSYEQYF
TRBJ2-4 NA TRBV2 NA TGTGCCAGCAGTGAAATTCTAGCCAAAAACATTCAGTACTTC CASSEILAKNIQYF
TRBJ1-4 NA TRBV6-5 NA TGTGCCAGCCGCAAGGAGGGAGCAACTAATGAAAAACTGTTTTTT CASRKEGATNEKLFF